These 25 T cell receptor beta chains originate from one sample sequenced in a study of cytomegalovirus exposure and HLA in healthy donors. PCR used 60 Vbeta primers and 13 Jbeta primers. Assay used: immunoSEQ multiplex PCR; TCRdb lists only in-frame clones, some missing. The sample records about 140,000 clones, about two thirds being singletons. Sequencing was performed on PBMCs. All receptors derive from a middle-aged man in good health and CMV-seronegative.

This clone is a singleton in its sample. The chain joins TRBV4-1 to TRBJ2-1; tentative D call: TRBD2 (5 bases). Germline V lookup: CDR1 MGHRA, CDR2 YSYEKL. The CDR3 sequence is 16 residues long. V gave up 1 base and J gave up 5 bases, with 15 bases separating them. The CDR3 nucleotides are TGCGCCAGCAGCCAAGTTTTAGCGAGGAGGAACAATGAGCAGTTCTTC. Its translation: CASSQVLARRNNEQFF.

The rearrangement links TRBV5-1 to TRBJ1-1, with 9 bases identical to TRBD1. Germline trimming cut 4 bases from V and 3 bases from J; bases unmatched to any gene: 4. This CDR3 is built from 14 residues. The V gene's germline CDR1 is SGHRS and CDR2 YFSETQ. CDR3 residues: CASSPRTGDTEAFF. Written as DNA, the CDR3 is TGCGCCAGCAGCCCTCGGACAGGGGACACTGAAGCTTTCTTT.

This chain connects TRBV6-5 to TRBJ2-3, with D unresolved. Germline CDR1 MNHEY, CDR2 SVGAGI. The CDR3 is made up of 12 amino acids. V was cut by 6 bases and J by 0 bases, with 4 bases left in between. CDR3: CASSGSTDTQYF. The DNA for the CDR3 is TGTGCCAGCAGCGGGAGCACAGATACGCAGTATTTT.

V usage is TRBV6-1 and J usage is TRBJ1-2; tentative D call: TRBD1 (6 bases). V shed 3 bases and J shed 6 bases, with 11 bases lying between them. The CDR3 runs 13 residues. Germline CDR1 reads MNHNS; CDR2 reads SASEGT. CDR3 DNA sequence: TGTGCCAGCAGTGAGTGGGGGCTGGATGGCTACACCTTC. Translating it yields CASSEWGLDGYTF.

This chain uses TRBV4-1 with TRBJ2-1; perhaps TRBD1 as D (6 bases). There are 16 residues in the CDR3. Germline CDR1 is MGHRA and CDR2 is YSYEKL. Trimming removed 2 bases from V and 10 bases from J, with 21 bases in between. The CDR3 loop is CASSQPLNRARGEQFF. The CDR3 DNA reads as TGCGCCAGCAGCCAACCTCTCAACAGGGCGCGCGGGGAGCAGTTCTTC.

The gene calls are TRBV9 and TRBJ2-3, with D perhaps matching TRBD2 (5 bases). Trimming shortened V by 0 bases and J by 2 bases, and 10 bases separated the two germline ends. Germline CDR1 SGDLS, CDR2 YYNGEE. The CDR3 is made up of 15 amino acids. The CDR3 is CASSVGGDPTDTQYF. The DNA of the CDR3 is TGTGCCAGCAGCGTAGGGGGAGACCCCACAGATACGCAGTATTTT.

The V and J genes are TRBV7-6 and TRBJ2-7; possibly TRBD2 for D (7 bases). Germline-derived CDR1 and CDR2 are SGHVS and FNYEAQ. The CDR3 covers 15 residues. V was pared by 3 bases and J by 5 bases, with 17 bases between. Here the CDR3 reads CASSLGGLFTNEQYF. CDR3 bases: TGTGCCAGCAGCTTGGGGGGGCTGTTTACCAACGAGCAGTACTTC.

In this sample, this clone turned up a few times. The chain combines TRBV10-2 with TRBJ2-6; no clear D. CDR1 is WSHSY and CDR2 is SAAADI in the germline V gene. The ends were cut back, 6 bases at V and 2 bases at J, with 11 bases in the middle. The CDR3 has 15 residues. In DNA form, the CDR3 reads TGCGCCAGCAGCCAATTTACGGCTGGGGCCAACGTCCTGACTTTC. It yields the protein CASSQFTAGANVLTF.

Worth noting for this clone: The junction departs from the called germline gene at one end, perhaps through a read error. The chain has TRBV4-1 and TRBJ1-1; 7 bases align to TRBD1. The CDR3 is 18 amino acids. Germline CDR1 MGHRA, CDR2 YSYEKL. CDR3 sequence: CASSQPPNRGKLKTEAFF. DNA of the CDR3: TGCGCCAGCAGCCAGCCGCCGAACAGGGGAAAGTTGAAGACTGAAGCTTTCTTT.

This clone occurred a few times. CDR3 residues: CASSTPGQGDEQYF. The CDR3 DNA is TGTGCCAGCAGCACCCCGGGACAGGGGGACGAGCAGTACTTC. The chain joins TRBV7-6 to TRBJ2-7; 11 positions agree with TRBD1. From germline, CDR1 is SGHVS and CDR2 FNYEAQ. V lost 5 bases to trimming and J lost 5 bases; unmatched junction nucleotides: 5. This CDR3 spans 14 amino acids. Looking up the rest from reference TRBV7-6 and TRBJ2-7 gives the full variable domain: GAGVSQSPRYKVTKRGQDVALRCDPISGHVSLYWYRQALGQGPEFLTYFNYEAQQDKSGLPNDRFSAERPEGSISTLTIQRTEQRDSAMYRCASSTPGQGDEQYFGPGTRLTVT.

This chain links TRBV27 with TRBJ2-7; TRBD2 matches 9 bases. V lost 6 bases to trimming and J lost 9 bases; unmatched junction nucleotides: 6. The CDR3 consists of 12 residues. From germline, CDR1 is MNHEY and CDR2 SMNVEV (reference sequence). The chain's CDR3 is CASRDPGLAQYF. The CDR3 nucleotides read TGTGCCAGCAGGGACCCGGGACTAGCGCAGTACTTC.

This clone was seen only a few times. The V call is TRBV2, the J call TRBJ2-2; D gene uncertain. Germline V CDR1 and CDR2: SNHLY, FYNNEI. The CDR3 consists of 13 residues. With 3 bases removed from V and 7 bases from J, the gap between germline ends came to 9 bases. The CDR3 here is CASSDALGGELFF. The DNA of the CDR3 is TGTGCCAGCAGTGATGCGCTTGGCGGGGAGCTGTTTTTT.

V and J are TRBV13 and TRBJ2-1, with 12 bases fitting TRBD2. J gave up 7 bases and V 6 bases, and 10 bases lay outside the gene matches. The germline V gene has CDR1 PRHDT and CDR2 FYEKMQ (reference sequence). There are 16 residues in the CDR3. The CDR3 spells CASRLLAGGLRNEQFF. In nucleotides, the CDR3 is TGTGCCAGCAGACTACTAGCGGGGGGTTTAAGGAATGAGCAGTTCTTC.

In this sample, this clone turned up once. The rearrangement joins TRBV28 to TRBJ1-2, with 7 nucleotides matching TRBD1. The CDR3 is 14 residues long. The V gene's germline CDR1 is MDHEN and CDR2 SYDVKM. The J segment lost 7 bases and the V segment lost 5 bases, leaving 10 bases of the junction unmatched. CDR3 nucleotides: TGTGCCAGCAGTCCCTCTGACAGGGTTGGTGGCTACACCTTC. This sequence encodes CASSPSDRVGGYTF.

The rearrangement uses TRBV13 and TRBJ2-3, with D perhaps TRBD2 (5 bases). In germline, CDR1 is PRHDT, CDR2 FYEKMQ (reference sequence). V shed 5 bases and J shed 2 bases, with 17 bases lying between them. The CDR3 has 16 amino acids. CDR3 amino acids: CASSPESGQDTDTQYF. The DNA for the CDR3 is TGTGCCAGCAGCCCAGAAAGCGGTCAGGACACAGATACGCAGTATTTT.

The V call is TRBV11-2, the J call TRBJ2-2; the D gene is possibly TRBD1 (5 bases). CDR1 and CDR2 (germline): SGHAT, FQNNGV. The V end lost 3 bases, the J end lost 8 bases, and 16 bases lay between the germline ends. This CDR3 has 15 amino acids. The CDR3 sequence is CASSLLSGKTGELFF. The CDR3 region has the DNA TGTGCCAGCAGCTTGCTGTCAGGGAAAACGGGGGAGCTGTTTTTT.

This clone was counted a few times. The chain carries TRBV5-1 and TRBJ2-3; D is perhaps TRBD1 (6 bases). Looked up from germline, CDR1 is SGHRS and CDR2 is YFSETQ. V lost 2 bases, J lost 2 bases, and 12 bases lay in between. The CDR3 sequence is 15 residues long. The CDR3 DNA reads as TGCGCCAGCAGCTTTTCGGGACACTACACAGATACGCAGTATTTT. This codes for CASSFSGHYTDTQYF.

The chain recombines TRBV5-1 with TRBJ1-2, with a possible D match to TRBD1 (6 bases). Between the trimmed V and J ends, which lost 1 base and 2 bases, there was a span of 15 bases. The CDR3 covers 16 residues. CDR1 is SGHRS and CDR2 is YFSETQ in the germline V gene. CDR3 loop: CASSLTGLPWNYGYTF. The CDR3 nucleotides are TGCGCCAGCAGCTTGACAGGGTTGCCCTGGAACTATGGCTACACCTTC. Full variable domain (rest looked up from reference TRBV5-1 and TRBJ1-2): KAGVTQTPRYLIKTRGQQVTLSCSPISGHRSVSWYQQTPGQGLQFLFEYFSETQRNKGNFPGRFSGRQFSNSRSEMNVSTLELGDSALYLCASSLTGLPWNYGYTFGSGTRLTVV.

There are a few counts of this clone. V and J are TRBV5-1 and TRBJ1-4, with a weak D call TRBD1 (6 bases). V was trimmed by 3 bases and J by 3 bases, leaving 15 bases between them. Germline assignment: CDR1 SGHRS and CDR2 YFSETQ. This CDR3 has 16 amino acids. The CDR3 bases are TGCGCCAGCAGCTCCTCCGGGGGGCGGTCTAATGAAAAACTGTTTTTT. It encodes CASSSSGGRSNEKLFF.

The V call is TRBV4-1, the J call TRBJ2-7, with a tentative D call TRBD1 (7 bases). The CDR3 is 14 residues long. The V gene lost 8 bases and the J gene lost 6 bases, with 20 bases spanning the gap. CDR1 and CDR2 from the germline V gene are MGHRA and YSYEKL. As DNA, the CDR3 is TGCGCCAGCGCCAACAAGCCAGGGGGGATCGAGCAGTACTTC. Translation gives CASANKPGGIEQYF.

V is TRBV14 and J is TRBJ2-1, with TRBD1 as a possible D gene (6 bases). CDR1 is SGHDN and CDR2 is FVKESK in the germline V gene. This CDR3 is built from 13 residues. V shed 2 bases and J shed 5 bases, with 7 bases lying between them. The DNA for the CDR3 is TGTGCCAGCAGCCAAAACAGGGACAATGAGCAGTTCTTC. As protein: CASSQNRDNEQFF.

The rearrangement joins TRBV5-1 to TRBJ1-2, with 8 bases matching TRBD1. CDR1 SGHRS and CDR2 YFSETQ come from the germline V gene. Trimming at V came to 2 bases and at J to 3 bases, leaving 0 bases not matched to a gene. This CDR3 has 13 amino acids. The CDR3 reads CASSLQGDYGYTF. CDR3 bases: TGCGCCAGCAGCTTACAGGGGGACTATGGCTACACCTTC.

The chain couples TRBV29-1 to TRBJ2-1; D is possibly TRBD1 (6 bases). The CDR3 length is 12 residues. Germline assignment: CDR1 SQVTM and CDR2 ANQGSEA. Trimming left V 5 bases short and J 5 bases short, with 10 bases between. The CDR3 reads CSVSRDNNEQFF. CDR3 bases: TGCAGCGTTTCCCGGGACAACAATGAGCAGTTCTTC.

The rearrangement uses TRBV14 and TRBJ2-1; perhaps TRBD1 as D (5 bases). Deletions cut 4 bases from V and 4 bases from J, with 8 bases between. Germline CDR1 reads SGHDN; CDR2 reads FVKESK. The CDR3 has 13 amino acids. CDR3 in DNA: TGTGCCAGCAGCCCAGGGCAGTACAATGAGCAGTTCTTC. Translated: CASSPGQYNEQFF.

The CDR3 DNA follows: TGTGCCAGCAGTTTATCATGGTTGGGCAGTCAAGAGACCCAGTACTTC. Its protein product is CASSLSWLGSQETQYF. The J gene is TRBJ2-5, the V gene TRBV28, with unresolved D. The CDR3 is 16 residues long. The V end lost 1 base, the J end lost 2 bases, and 14 bases lay between the germline ends. Germline CDR1 MDHEN, CDR2 SYDVKM.